Listed below are T cell receptor beta chains from one sample, sequenced in a study of cytomegalovirus exposure and HLA in healthy donors. Assay used: immunoSEQ multiplex PCR; TCRdb lists only in-frame clones, some missing. This sample has about 65,000 clones; around 73% occur once, and the top ten carry around 2.9%. The sequenced material came from PBMCs. Receptors were obtained from a girl between 5 and 17 years old in good health and CMV-seropositive. The CDR3 runs from the conserved cysteine through the conserved F or W. Each record gives: V gene, J gene, CDR3 protein.

V: TRBV4-1
J: TRBJ1-1
CDR3: CASSQDRQAAFF

V: TRBV5-4
J: TRBJ2-5
CDR3: CASNSPFETQYF

V: TRBV4-2
J: TRBJ1-6
CDR3: CASSKRQGEGDSPLHF

V: TRBV19
J: TRBJ1-3
CDR3: CASSGRFGNTIYF

V: TRBV28
J: TRBJ2-7
CDR3: CASSLDRVTSGSHSSYEQYF

V: TRBV2
J: TRBJ2-7
CDR3: CASSAAGGNYEQYF

V: TRBV9
J: TRBJ1-1
CDR3: CASSVSDTEAFF

V: TRBV19
J: TRBJ2-4
CDR3: CASSNGVSKNIQYF

V: TRBV28
J: TRBJ1-1
CDR3: CASRSTGNTEAFF

V: TRBV14
J: TRBJ2-4
CDR3: CASSLRGGGNIQYF

V: TRBV7-9
J: TRBJ2-7
CDR3: CASSPRDRSSYEQYF

V: TRBV15
J: TRBJ1-2
CDR3: CATSNSRGQGYTF

V: TRBV9
J: TRBJ2-7
CDR3: CASSDTNYEQYF

V: TRBV19
J: TRBJ2-1
CDR3: CASSILYGYGDEQFF

V: TRBV9
J: TRBJ2-3
CDR3: CASSPGLPTDTQYF

V: TRBV19
J: TRBJ2-7
CDR3: CASSQQGYEQYF

V: TRBV28
J: TRBJ1-4
CDR3: CASSVREGRKLFF

V: TRBV30
J: TRBJ2-5
CDR3: CAWGETGLETQYF

V: TRBV6-5
J: TRBJ2-1
CDR3: CASSYEGYNEQFF

V: TRBV19
J: TRBJ2-7
CDR3: CASSAGGPYEQYF

V: TRBV19
J: TRBJ1-4
CDR3: CASSPDRGANEKLFF

V: TRBV13
J: TRBJ1-2
CDR3: CASSLAGTNYGYTF

V: TRBV10-3
J: TRBJ2-7
CDR3: CASPGSRDRGRCYEQYF

V: TRBV28
J: TRBJ1-3
CDR3: CASSLFQGARNTIYF

V: TRBV2
J: TRBJ1-2
CDR3: CASTGQLSYGYTF

V: TRBV6-5
J: TRBJ2-1
CDR3: CATTLLGAQGEQFF

V: TRBV7-6
J: TRBJ2-3
CDR3: CASSRTSGGPEEYF

V: TRBV9
J: TRBJ2-3
CDR3: CASSVTSGPTDTQYF

V: TRBV19
J: TRBJ2-5
CDR3: CASSAWDRGQETQYF

V: TRBV28
J: TRBJ1-2
CDR3: CASSLLTLPYGGYTF

V: TRBV7-2
J: TRBJ1-2
CDR3: CASSLPVFPGTANYGYTF

V: TRBV30
J: TRBJ1-1
CDR3: CAWSRGTEAFF

V: TRBV7-9
J: TRBJ2-7
CDR3: CASSLARGTGSYEQYF

V: TRBV7-2
J: TRBJ2-2
CDR3: CASSLRQGRPGELFF

V: TRBV9
J: TRBJ1-2
CDR3: CASSPGQGAGGYTF

V: TRBV15
J: TRBJ1-2
CDR3: CATSRDRQGANYGYTF

V: TRBV4-3
J: TRBJ1-4
CDR3: CASSQTESASSSRRTNEKLFF

V: TRBV11-2
J: TRBJ2-5
CDR3: CASSLARGIQETQYF

V: TRBV6-6
J: TRBJ2-1
CDR3: CASSYQGVRNEQFF

V: TRBV30
J: TRBJ1-1
CDR3: CAWKRGGGRLLF

V: TRBV6-5
J: TRBJ2-7
CDR3: CASSYGGTSYEQYF